This TCR beta chain is drawn from a study of T cells expressing NK-cell markers. Each CDR3 protein gets one entry in TCRdb, which reprocessed the 5' RACE reads and gives no DNA. In total, the table holds a few hundred thousand distinct CDR3 sequences. Germline CDR1 reads SGHAT; CDR2 reads FQNNGV. This CDR3 has 18 amino acids. This sequence originates from a man between 18 and 69 years old in good health. Sequencing used blood T cells: a sorted CD56 or NKG2C T cell subset, CD4+ or CD8+ T cells, or bulk PBMC T cells (not recorded which). The V and J genes are TRBV11-2 and TRBJ2-5; TCRdb indicates TRBD2, and absent DNA this call remains unverified. The CDR3 protein is CASSLGGLAGFIQETQYF.